This TCR beta chain was documented in a study of shared clonotypes between healthy human individuals. Data came from immunoSEQ multiplex PCR; TCRdb stores just in-frame clones and leaves some out. The data contain approximately 640,000 clones, about nine tenths of them singletons. The ends were cut back, 2 bases at V and 4 bases at J, with 21 bases in the middle. In germline, CDR1 is SEHNR, CDR2 FQNEAQ (reference sequence). The CDR3 has 17 amino acids. This clonotype was sampled from a man aged 18 to 30 in good health. Some clones in this sample may be carry-over from other donors' samples. This rearrangement joins TRBV7-9 to TRBJ2-7; D gene uncertain. Specimen: memory CD8+ T cells from PBMCs. Subset specified: CD45RO+ cells pooled with CCR7-negative TemRA cells. Written as DNA, the CDR3 is TGTGCCAGCAGCTTATGGCGATTGGACCTAAGAACATACGAGCAGTACTTC. Protein product: CASSLWRLDLRTYEQYF.